Below, 14 T cell receptor beta chains from the same sample are listed, as sequenced in a study of regulatory T cells in long-lasting Graves disease. The sample's time point: newly diagnosed GD, antithyroid drugs for less than 3 months. Scientists built the TCR library using RNA that was extracted from PBMCs. The TCR beta library used iRepertoire HTBI primers with Arm-PCR amplification of CDR3. One entry per CDR3 protein, called by TCRdb with MiXCR from the multiplex PCR reads. The sample records roughly 560,000 distinct CDR3 sequences, around 11% being singletons. This same sample was also taken into another study, of T cells in Graves' hyperthyroidism and ophthalmopathy.

Sequencing was performed on peripheral blood mononuclear cells (PBMCs), taken at new diagnosis, from a patient treated with antithyroid drugs. These receptors originate from a woman aged 25-40 years with Graves disease.

This clonotype was recorded many times. This chain links TRBV7-2 with TRBJ1-1; D is uncertain. Germline lookup yields CDR1 SGHTA and CDR2 FQGNSA. The CDR3 sequence is 13 residues long. Trimming removed 4 bases at V and 1 base at J, with 7 bases between. The CDR3 nucleotides read TGTGCCAGCAGCTCATTTGGGAACACTGAAGCTTTCTTT. Protein: CASSSFGNTEAFF.

There are many counts of this clonotype. The chain is built from TRBV27 and TRBJ2-3; weak D call: TRBD2 (5 bases). The germline CDR1 and CDR2 sequences are MNHEY and SMNVEV (reference sequence). The CDR3 is made up of 15 amino acids. The germline V and J ends were trimmed by 3 bases and 0 bases, with 10 bases remaining between them. The CDR3 sequence: CASSFLASSTDTQYF. The DNA for the CDR3 is TGTGCCAGCAGTTTTCTAGCCTCTAGCACAGATACGCAGTATTTT.

V usage is TRBV14 and J usage is TRBJ1-4; 8 positions match TRBD1. Trimming removed 4 bases from V and 6 bases from J; junction bases left unmatched: 1. CDR3 size: 13 residues. Germline-derived CDR1 and CDR2 are SGHDN and FVKESK. The CDR3 sequence: CASSRDRHEKLFF. The DNA of the CDR3 is TGTGCCAGCAGCCGGGACAGGCATGAAAAACTGTTTTTT. Together with reference TRBV14 and TRBJ1-4, the CDR3 gives the full variable domain: EAGVTQFPSHSVIEKGQTVTLRCDPISGHDNLYWYRRVMGKEIKFLLHFVKESKQDESGMPNNRFLAERTGGTYSTLKVQPAELEDSGVYFCASSRDRHEKLFFGSGTQLSVL.

The sample holds many counts of this clonotype. The V gene is TRBV2, the J gene TRBJ2-5; D gene uncertain. Trimming removed 5 bases from V and 4 bases from J, with 8 bases in between. Germline V lookup: CDR1 SNHLY, CDR2 FYNNEI. This CDR3 contains 12 residues. The DNA for the CDR3 is TGTGCCAGCAGTTGGTTACGAGAGACCCAGTACTTC. Residues: CASSWLRETQYF.

The genes are TRBV20-1 and TRBJ2-7, with 9 bases lining up with TRBD2. Germline values: CDR1 DFQATT, CDR2 SNEGSKA (reference sequence). CDR3 length equals 14 residues. V lost 1 base to trimming and J lost 3 bases; unmatched junction nucleotides: 4. Here the CDR3 reads CSARGSAGGYEQYF. CDR3 nucleotides: TGCAGTGCTAGAGGGTCAGCGGGAGGCTACGAGCAGTACTTC.

The rearrangement uses TRBV20-1 and TRBJ2-1; TRBD2 aligns across 7 bases. Germline CDR1 DFQATT, CDR2 SNEGSKA (reference sequence). Germline trimming cut 0 bases from V and 8 bases from J; bases unmatched to any gene: 7. The CDR3 runs to 14 residues. CDR3 residues: CSARDLRESYEQFF. As DNA, the CDR3 is TGCAGTGCTAGAGATCTGCGGGAGAGCTATGAGCAGTTCTTC.

This clonotype has a count of ten or more. The rearrangement uses TRBV28 and TRBJ1-5, with D unclear. The CDR3 totals 14 residues. Germline CDR1 is MDHEN and CDR2 is SYDVKM. V gave up 2 bases and J gave up 7 bases, with 12 bases separating them. The DNA of the CDR3 is TGTGCCAGCAGTTTAATGAAAAAATGGCAGCCCCAGCATTTT. Protein: CASSLMKKWQPQHF.

This clonotype was recorded at least ten times. The chain has TRBV12-3 or TRBV12-4 and TRBJ1-6, with D possibly matching TRBD1 (5 bases). V was pared by 1 base and J by 9 bases, with 19 bases between. The CDR3 loop spans 17 amino acids. The CDR3 loop is CASSLGVLGANGSPLHF. In nucleotides, the CDR3 is TGTGCCAGCAGTTTAGGGGTATTAGGGGCGAATGGTTCACCCCTCCACTTT.

In its sample, this clonotype was seen many times. The gene calls are TRBV5-1 and TRBJ1-3; D may be TRBD1 (5 bases). The CDR3 runs to 16 residues. Germline lookup yields CDR1 SGHRS and CDR2 YFSETQ. V was cut by 2 bases and J by 1 base, with 13 bases left in between. The CDR3, as DNA: TGCGCCAGCAGCTTCTCAGGGTTTTCTTCTGGAAACACCATATATTTT. Translated: CASSFSGFSSGNTIYF. The complete variable domain, with remaining parts taken from reference TRBV5-1 and TRBJ1-3, reads KAGVTQTPRYLIKTRGQQVTLSCSPISGHRSVSWYQQTPGQGLQFLFEYFSETQRNKGNFPGRFSGRQFSNSRSEMNVSTLELGDSALYLCASSFSGFSSGNTIYFGEGSWLTVV.

V usage is TRBV20-1 and J usage is TRBJ2-7; D is ambiguous. Germline CDR1 reads DFQATT; CDR2 reads SNEGSKA (reference sequence). The CDR3 is 11 residues long. This chain's CDR3 is CSLDSPYEQYF. DNA for the CDR3: TGCAGCCTTGATAGTCCCTACGAGCAGTACTTC.

Many counts were recorded for this clonotype. The CDR3: CASSRSGDTQYF. In DNA form, the CDR3 reads TGTGCCAGCAGTCGGAGTGGGGATACGCAGTATTTT. V gene TRBV12-3 or TRBV12-4 combines with J gene TRBJ2-3; D uncertain. The CDR3 length is 12 residues. The germline V and J ends were trimmed by 5 bases and 6 bases, with 9 bases remaining between them.

This clonotype was picked up many times. The genes are TRBV12-3 or TRBV12-4 and TRBJ2-3; D not resolved. The CDR3 length is 11 residues. Trimming left V 8 bases short and J 6 bases short, with 9 bases between. This CDR3 is CASAFSDTQYF. CDR3 DNA sequence: TGTGCCAGCGCCTTTTCTGATACGCAGTATTTT.

This clonotype occurred many times. This sequence joins TRBV27 and TRBJ1-2, with 9 bases lining up with TRBD1. The ends lost 5 bases at V and 6 bases at J; junction bases unmatched: 13. In germline, CDR1 is MNHEY, CDR2 SMNVEV (reference sequence). This CDR3 is built from 16 residues. For the CDR3, the DNA is TGTGCCAGCAGTGGCACCGGGACAGGGATGTTCCATGGCTACACCTTC. Protein: CASSGTGTGMFHGYTF.

This clonotype was counted at least ten times. The CDR3 DNA reads as TGCAGTGCCAACGGACTAGCGGGAGCCCTTCCTAATGAGCAGTTCTTC. Its protein is CSANGLAGALPNEQFF. V is TRBV20-1 and J is TRBJ2-1, with 13 bases matching TRBD2. The J segment lost 7 bases and the V segment lost 6 bases, leaving 12 bases of the junction unmatched. CDR3 length: 16 amino acids. Germline lookup yields CDR1 DFQATT and CDR2 SNEGSKA (reference sequence).